This TCR beta chain is drawn from a study of early T cells in non-severe SARS-CoV-2 infection. For the study at large: Chains from this unsorted whole-blood bulk RNA could not be paired. Broader study findings: The matching step, a VDJdb search, favored anti-spike CD8 responses and missed private and CD4 specificities.

Each cDNA molecule carried a unique molecular identifier. TCRdb redid the calling of the 5' RACE reads with MiXCR, one entry per CDR3 protein. The profile covers 70,000 or so distinct CDR3 sequences, with about an eighth appearing a single time and around an eighth taken by the ten largest. Points on this clonotype: Its cognate antigen is unknown.

This sequence originates from an adult who was a healthcare worker with PCR-confirmed SARS-CoV-2 infection or an uninfected control (not recorded which). Sequenced sample: whole blood.

The CDR3 reads CSARWQGNTEAFF. The CDR3 DNA sequence: TGCAGTGCTAGGTGGCAGGGGAACACTGAAGCTTTCTTT. The V gene is TRBV20-1, the J gene TRBJ1-1, with a weak D call TRBD1 (5 bases). This CDR3 is built from 13 residues. The V gene's germline CDR1 is DFQATT and CDR2 SNEGSKA (reference sequence). V was trimmed by 3 bases and J by 1 base, leaving 9 bases between them.